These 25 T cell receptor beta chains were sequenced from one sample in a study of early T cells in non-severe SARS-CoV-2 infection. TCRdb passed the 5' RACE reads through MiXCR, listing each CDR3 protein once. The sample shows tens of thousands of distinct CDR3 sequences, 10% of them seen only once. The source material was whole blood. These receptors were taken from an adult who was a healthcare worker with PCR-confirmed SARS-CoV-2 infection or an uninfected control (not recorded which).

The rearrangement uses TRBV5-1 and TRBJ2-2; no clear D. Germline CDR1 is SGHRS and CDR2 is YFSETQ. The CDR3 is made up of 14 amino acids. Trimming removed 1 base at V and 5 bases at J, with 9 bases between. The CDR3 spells CASSLISITGELFF. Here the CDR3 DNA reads TGCGCCAGCAGCTTGATCTCCATTACCGGGGAGCTGTTTTTT.

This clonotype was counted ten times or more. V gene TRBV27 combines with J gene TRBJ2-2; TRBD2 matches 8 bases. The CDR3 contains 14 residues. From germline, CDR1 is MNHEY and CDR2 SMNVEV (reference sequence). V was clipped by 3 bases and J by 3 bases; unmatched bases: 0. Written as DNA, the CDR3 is TGTGCCAGCAGTTTCGGGAGGGACACCGGGGAGCTGTTTTTT. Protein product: CASSFGRDTGELFF.

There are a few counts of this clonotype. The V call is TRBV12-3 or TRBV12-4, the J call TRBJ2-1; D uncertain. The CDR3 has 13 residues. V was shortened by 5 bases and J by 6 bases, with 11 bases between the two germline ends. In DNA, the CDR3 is TGTGCCAGCAGTCTTAGACTGTCCAATGAGCAGTTCTTC. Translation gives CASSLRLSNEQFF.

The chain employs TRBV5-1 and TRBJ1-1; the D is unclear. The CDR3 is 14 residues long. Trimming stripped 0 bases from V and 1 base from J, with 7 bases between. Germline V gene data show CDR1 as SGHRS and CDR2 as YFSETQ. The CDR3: CASSLARQNTEAFF. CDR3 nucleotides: TGCGCCAGCAGCTTGGCCCGGCAGAACACTGAAGCTTTCTTT.

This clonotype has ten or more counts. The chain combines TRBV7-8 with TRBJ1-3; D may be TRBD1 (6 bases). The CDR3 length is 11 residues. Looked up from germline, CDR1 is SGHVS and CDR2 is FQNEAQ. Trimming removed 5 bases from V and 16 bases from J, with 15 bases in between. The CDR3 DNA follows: TGTGCCAGCAGCCCCGGGGGGGCCGGTTATTTT. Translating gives CASSPGGAGYF.

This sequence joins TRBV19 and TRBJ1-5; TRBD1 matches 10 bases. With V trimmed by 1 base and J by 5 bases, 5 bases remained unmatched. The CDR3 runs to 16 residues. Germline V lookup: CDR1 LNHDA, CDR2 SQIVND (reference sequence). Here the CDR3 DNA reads TGTGCCAGTAGTATAGCCGGGACAGGGGCTGATCAGCCCCAGCATTTT. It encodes CASSIAGTGADQPQHF.

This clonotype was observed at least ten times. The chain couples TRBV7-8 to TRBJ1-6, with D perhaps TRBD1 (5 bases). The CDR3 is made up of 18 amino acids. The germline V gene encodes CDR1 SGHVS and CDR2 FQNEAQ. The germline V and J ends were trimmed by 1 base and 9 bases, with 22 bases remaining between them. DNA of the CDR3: TGTGCCAGCAGCTTAGGTTTACGCACCGGGCGTGGGGCTTCACCCCTCCACTTT. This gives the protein CASSLGLRTGRGASPLHF.

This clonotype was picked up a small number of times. CDR3 bases: TGTGCCAGCAGGGGACAGGGCCGCAATGAGCAGTTCTTC. It translates to CASRGQGRNEQFF. The V call is TRBV2, the J call TRBJ2-1; TRBD1 matches at 9 bases. From germline, CDR1 is SNHLY and CDR2 FYNNEI. This CDR3 has 13 amino acids. With V trimmed by 6 bases and J by 6 bases, 3 bases remained unmatched.

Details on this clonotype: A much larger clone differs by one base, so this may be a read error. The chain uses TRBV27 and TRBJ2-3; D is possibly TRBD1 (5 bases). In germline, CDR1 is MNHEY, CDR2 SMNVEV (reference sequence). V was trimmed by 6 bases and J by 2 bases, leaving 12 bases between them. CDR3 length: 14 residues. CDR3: CASSPRAITDTQYF. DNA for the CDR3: TGTGCCAGCAGCCCCAGGGCCATCACAGATACGCAGTATTTT.

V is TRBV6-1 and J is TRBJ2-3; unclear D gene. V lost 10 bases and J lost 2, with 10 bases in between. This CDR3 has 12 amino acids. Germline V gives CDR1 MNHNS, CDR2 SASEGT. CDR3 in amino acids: CANNSPTDTQYF. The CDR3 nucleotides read TGTGCCAACAACTCCCCCACAGATACGCAGTATTTT.

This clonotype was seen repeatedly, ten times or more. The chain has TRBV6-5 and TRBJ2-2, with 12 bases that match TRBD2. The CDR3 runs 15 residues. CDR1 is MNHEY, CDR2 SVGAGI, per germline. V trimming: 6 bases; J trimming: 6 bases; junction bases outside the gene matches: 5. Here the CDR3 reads CASRTGLAGPGELFF. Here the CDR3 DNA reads TGTGCCAGCAGAACTGGACTAGCGGGACCCGGGGAGCTGTTTTTT.

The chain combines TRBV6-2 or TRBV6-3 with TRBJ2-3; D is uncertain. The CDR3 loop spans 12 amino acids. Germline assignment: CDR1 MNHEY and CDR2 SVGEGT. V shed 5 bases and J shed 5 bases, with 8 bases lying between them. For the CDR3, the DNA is TGTGCCAGCAGTATCCTTCGAGATACGCAGTATTTT. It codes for CASSILRDTQYF.

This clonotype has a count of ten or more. The CDR3 DNA follows: TGTGCCAGCAGCCGTGACAGGGCCGGAACTAACTATGGCTACACCTTC. Translated, it gives CASSRDRAGTNYGYTF. The rearrangement uses TRBV7-6 and TRBJ1-2; 7 bases match TRBD1. This CDR3 has 16 amino acids. Germline V gene sequence: CDR1 SGHVS, CDR2 FNYEAQ. The J segment lost 0 bases and the V segment lost 5 bases, leaving 9 bases of the junction unmatched.

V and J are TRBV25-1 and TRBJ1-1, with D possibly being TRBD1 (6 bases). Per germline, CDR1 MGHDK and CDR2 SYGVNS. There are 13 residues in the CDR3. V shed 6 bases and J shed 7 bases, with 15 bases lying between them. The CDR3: CASRRGAAGEAFF. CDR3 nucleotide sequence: TGTGCCAGCAGGCGGGGGGCCGCCGGTGAAGCTTTCTTT. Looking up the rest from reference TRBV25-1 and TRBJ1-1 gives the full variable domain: EADIYQTPRYLVIGTGKKITLECSQTMGHDKMYWYQQDPGMELHLIHYSYGVNSTEKGDLSSESTVSRIRTEHFPLTLESARPSHTSQYLCASRRGAAGEAFFGQGTRLTVV.

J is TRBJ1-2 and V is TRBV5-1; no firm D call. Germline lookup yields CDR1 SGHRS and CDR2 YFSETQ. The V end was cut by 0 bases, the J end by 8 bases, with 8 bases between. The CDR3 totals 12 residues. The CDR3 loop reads CASSLGVEGYTF. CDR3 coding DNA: TGCGCCAGCAGCTTGGGAGTTGAAGGCTACACCTTC.

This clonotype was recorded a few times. CDR3 coding DNA: TGTGCCAGCAGTTTACTAGACAGTCCTTACACAGATACGCAGTATTTT. Its translation: CASSLLDSPYTDTQYF. V and J are TRBV27 and TRBJ2-3; possible D gene TRBD1, 5 bases. The V gene's germline CDR1 is MNHEY and CDR2 SMNVEV (reference sequence). The V end was cut by 2 bases, the J end by 2 bases, with 14 bases between. The CDR3 sequence is 16 residues long.

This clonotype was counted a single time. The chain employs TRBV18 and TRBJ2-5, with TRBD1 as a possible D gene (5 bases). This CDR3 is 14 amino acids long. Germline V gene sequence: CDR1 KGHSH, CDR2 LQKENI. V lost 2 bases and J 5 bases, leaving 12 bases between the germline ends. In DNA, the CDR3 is TGTGCCAGCTCACCAGAGTGGGGCGTGGAGACCCAGTACTTC. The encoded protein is CASSPEWGVETQYF. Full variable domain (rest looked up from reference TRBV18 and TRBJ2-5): NAGVMQNPRHLVRRRGQEARLRCSPMKGHSHVYWYRQLPEEGLKFMVYLQKENIIDESGMPKERFSAEFPKEGPSILRIQQVVRGDSAAYFCASSPEWGVETQYFGPGTRLLVL.

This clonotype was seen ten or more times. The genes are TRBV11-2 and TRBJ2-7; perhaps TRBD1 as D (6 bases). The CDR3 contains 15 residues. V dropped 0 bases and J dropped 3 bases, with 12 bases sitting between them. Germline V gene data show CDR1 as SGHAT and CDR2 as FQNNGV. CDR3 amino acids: CASSLDRQGSYEQYF. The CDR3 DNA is TGTGCCAGCAGCTTAGATAGGCAGGGGAGCTACGAGCAGTACTTC. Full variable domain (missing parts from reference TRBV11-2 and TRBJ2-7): EAGVAQSPRYKIIEKRQSVAFWCNPISGHATLYWYQQILGQGPKLLIQFQNNGVVDDSQLPKDRFSAERLKGVDSTLKIQPAKLEDSAVYLCASSLDRQGSYEQYFGPGTRLTVT.

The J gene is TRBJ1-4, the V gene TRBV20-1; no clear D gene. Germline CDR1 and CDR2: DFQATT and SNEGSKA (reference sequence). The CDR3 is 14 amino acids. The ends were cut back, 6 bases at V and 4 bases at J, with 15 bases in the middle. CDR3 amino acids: CSARDRGFNEKLFF. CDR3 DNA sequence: TGCAGTGCACGAGATAGAGGGTTTAATGAAAAACTGTTTTTT.

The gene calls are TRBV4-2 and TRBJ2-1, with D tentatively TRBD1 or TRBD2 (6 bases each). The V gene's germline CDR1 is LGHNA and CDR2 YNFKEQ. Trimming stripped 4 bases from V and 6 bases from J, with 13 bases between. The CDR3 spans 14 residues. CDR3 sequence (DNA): TGTGCCAGCAGCCTGGGGGCGACTAGCAATGAGCAGTTCTTC. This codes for CASSLGATSNEQFF.

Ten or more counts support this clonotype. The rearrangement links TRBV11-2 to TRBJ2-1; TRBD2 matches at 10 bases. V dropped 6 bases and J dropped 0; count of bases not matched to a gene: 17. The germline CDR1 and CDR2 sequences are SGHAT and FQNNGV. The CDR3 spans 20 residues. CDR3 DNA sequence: TGTGCCAGCAGTTTCCCCCAGGCTAGCGGGAGACTAAGCTCCTACAATGAGCAGTTCTTC. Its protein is CASSFPQASGRLSSYNEQFF.

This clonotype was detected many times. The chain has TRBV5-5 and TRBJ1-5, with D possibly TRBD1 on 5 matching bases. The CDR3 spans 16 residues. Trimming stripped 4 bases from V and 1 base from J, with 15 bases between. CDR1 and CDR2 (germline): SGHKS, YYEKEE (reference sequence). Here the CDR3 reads CASSPQGRTSNQPQHF. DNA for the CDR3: TGTGCCAGCAGCCCCCAGGGACGGACGAGCAATCAGCCCCAGCATTTT. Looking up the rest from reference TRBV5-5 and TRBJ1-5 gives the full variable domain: DAGVTQSPTHLIKTRGQQVTLRCSPISGHKSVSWYQQVLGQGPQFIFQYYEKEERGRGNFPDRFSARQFPNYSSELNVNALLLGDSALYLCASSPQGRTSNQPQHFGDGTRLSIL.

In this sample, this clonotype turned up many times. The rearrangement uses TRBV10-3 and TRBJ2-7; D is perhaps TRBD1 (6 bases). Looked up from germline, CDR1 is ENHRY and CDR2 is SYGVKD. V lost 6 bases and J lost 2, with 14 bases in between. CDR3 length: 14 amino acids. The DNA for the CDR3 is TGTGCCATCAGGGAGACACAGGGAACCTACGAGCAGTACTTC. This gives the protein CAIRETQGTYEQYF.

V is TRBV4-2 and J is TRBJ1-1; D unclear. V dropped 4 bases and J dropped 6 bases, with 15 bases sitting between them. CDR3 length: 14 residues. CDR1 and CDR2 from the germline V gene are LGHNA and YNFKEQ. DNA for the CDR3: TGTGCCAGCAGCCCAGTCGGTGCTTCAGCTGAAGCTTTCTTT. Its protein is CASSPVGASAEAFF.

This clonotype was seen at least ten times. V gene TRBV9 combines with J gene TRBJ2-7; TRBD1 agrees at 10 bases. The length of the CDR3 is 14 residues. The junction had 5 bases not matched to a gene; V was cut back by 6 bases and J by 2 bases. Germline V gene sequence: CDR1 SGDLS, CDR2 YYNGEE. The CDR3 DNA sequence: TGTGCCAGCACCCAAGGACAGGGGGCCTACGAGCAGTACTTC. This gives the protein CASTQGQGAYEQYF.